This T cell receptor (beta chain) was retrieved from a study of cytomegalovirus exposure and HLA in healthy donors. Study conclusions and caveats: Within the data, a cluster of highly shared sequence variants was likely a sequencing artifact. Links to common viral pathogens appeared, in a later analysis, for several of the most significant clusters. The study labeled 170 or so TCR beta chains cytomegalovirus-associated. Researchers reported from a later analysis that most CMV-associated TCR beta chains appeared HLA-restricted.

Both 60 Vbeta primers and 13 Jbeta primers went into the PCR. The data were produced by immunoSEQ multiplex PCR, yet TCRdb's version contains in-frame clones alone and is incomplete. The sample records around 150,000 clones, more than 70% being singletons. Concerning this clone: What it binds is unknown.

The CDR3 is 16 amino acids. The germline CDR1 and CDR2 sequences are ENHRY and SYGVKD. Trimming took 3 bases from V and 4 from J, leaving 18 bases between them. The sequencing sample was made of PBMCs. The receptor was derived from a man aged 25-45 years in good health and CMV-seronegative. The chain links TRBV10-3 to TRBJ1-2; D might be TRBD1 (6 bases). The CDR3 DNA is TGTGCCATCAGTGAATCCACCAGGGGTAGGGGCTATGGCTACACCTTC. It yields the protein CAISESTRGRGYGYTF.